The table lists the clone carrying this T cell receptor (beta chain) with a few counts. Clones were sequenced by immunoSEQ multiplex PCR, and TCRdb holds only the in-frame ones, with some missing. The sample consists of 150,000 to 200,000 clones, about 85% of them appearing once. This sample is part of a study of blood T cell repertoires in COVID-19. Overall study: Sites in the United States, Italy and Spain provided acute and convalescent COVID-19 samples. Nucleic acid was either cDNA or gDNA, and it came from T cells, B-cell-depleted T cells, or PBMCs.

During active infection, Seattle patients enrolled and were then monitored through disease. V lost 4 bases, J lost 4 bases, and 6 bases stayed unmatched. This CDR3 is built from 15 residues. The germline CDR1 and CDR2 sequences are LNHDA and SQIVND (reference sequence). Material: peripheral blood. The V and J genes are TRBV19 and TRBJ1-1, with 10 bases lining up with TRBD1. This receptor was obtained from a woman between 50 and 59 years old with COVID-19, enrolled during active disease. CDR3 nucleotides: TGTGCCAGTAGTAGTGAGGGACAGGGGTTCACTGAAGCTTTCTTT. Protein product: CASSSEGQGFTEAFF.